The T cell receptor beta chain under discussion was sequenced for a study of CD8 T cells in ankylosing spondylitis. Study-wide points: Clones tied to disease were said to be significantly enriched in matched ankylosing spondylitis synovial fluid. What appeared characteristic of ankylosing spondylitis blood was a TCR beta motif of under 10 highly homologous variants.

Quantitative 5'-RACE with molecular barcodes was used to make the TCR beta libraries. TCRdb fed the 5' RACE reads into MiXCR, producing one record per CDR3 protein. The sample includes about 500,000 distinct CDR3 sequences, approximately 5.3% seen only once; the top ten take 3% to 4%. Trimming at V came to 4 bases and at J to 5 bases, leaving 10 bases not matched to a gene. The CDR3 totals 15 residues. Looked up from germline, CDR1 is SGHRS and CDR2 is YFSETQ. This clonotype has at least ten counts. No antigen is known for it. The material sequenced was blood, either unsorted or a sorted T cell fraction (not recorded which). V gene TRBV5-1 combines with J gene TRBJ2-7; 9 bases fit TRBD2. The clonotype was recovered from a male donor with ankylosing spondylitis. The CDR3 loop is CASSTPGIAGDEQYF. The DNA of the CDR3 is TGCGCCAGCAGCACCCCTGGAATAGCGGGAGACGAGCAGTACTTC.